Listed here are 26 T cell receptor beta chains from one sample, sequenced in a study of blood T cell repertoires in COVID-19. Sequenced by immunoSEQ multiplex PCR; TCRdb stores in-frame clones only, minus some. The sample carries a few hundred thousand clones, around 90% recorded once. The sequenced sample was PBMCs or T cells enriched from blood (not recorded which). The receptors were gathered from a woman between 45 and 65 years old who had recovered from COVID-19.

CDR3 sequence reads: CASSFTSNGDYGYTF. As DNA, the CDR3 is TGTGCCAGCAGCTTCACCAGCAATGGAGACTATGGCTACACCTTC. The chain carries TRBV7-2 and TRBJ1-2; D gene unclear. CDR1 and CDR2 (germline): SGHTA, FQGNSA. With 3 bases removed from V and 3 bases from J, the gap between germline ends came to 14 bases. The CDR3 is 15 amino acids. The entire variable domain, with the rest obtained from reference TRBV7-2 and TRBJ1-2, is as follows: GAGVSQSPSNKVTEKGKDVELRCDPISGHTALYWYRQSLGQGLEFLIYFQGNSAPDKSGLPSDRFSAERTGGSVSTLTIQRTQQEDSAVYLCASSFTSNGDYGYTFGSGTRLTVV.

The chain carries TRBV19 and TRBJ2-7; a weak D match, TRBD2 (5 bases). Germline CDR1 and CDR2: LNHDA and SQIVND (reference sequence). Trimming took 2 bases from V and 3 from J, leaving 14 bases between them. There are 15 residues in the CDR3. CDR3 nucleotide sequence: TGTGCCAGTAGTATATCGGCGGGCCCTGTCTACGAGCAGTACTTC. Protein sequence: CASSISAGPVYEQYF.

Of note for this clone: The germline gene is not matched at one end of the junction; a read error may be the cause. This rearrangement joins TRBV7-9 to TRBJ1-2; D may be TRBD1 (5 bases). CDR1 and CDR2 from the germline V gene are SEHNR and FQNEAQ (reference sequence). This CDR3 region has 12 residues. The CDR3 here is CASNQQARGNVF. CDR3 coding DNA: TGTGCCAGCAACCAACAGGCGCGGGGCAACGTCTTC.

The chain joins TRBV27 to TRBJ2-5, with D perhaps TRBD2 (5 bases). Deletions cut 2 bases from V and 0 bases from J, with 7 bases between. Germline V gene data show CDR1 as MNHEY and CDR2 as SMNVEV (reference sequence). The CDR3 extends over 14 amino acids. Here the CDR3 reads CASSLRRDQETQYF. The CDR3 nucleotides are TGTGCCAGCAGTTTACGGCGGGACCAAGAGACCCAGTACTTC.

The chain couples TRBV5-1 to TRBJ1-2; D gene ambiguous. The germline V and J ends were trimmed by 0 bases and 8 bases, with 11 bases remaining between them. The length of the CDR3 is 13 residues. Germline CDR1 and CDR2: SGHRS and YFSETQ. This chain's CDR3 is CASSLGGQWGYTF. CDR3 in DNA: TGCGCCAGCAGCTTGGGCGGGCAGTGGGGCTACACCTTC.

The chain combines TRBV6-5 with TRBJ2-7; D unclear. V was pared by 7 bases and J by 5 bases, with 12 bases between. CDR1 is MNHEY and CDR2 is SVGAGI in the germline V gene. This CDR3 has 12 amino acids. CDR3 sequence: CASNDSLDEQYF. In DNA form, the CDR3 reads TGTGCCAGCAACGACTCGTTAGACGAGCAGTACTTC.

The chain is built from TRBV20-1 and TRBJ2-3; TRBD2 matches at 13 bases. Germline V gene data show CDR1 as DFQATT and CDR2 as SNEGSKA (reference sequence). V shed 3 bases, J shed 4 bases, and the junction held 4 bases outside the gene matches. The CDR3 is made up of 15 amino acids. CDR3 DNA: TGCAGTGCTAGTCCACTAGCGGGGGGGCCAGATACGCAGTATTTT. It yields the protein CSASPLAGGPDTQYF.

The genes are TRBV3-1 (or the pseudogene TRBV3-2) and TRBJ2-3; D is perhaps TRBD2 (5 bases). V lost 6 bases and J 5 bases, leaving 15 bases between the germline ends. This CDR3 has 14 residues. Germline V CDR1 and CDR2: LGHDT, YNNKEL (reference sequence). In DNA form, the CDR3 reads TGTGCCAGCAGGAGGTGGGGAGATCAAGATACGCAGTATTTT. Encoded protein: CASRRWGDQDTQYF.

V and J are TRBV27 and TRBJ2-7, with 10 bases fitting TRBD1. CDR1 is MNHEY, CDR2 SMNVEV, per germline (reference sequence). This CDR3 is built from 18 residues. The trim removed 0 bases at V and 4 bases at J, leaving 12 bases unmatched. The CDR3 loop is CASSLSPPRQGATYEQYF. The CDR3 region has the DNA TGTGCCAGCAGTTTATCCCCTCCCAGACAGGGGGCAACGTACGAGCAGTACTTC.

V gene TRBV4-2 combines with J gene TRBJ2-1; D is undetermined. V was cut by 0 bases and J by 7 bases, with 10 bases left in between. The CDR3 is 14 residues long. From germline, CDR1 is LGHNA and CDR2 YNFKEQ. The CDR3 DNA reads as TGTGCCAGCAGCCAAGATACGCGGCAGAATGAGCAGTTCTTC. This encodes CASSQDTRQNEQFF.

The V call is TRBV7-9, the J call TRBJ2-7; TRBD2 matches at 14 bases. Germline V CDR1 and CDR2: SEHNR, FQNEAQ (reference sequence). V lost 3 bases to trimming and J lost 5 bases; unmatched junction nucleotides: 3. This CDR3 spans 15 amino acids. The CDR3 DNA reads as TGTGCCAGCAGCTTGGGACTAGCGGGAGTTGACGAGCAGTACTTC. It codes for CASSLGLAGVDEQYF.

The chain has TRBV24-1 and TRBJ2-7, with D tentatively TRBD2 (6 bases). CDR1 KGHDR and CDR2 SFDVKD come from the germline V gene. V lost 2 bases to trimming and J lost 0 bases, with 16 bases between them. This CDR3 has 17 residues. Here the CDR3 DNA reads TGTGCCACCAGTGATTCCCGAACTAGCATGAGCTCCTACGAGCAGTACTTC. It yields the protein CATSDSRTSMSSYEQYF.

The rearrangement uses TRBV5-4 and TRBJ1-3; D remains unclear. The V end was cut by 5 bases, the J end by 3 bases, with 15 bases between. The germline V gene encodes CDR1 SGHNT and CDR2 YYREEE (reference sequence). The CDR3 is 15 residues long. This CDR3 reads CASSRQEGFGNTIYF. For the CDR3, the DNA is TGTGCCAGCAGTCGGCAGGAGGGCTTTGGAAACACCATATATTTT.

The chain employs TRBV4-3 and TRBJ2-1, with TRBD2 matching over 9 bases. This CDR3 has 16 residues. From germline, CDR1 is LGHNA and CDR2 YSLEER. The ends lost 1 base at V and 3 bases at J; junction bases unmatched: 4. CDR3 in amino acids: CASSQGASGIYNEQFF. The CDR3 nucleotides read TGCGCCAGCAGCCAAGGGGCTAGCGGGATCTACAATGAGCAGTTCTTC.

CDR3 nucleotides: TGTGCCAGCAGTCGGACAGATCACTACGAGCAGTACTTC. Its protein product is CASSRTDHYEQYF. The rearrangement uses TRBV12-3 or TRBV12-4 and TRBJ2-7, with D tentatively TRBD1 (6 bases). The V and J ends lost 5 bases and 3 bases respectively, with 11 bases between them. This CDR3 comprises 13 residues.

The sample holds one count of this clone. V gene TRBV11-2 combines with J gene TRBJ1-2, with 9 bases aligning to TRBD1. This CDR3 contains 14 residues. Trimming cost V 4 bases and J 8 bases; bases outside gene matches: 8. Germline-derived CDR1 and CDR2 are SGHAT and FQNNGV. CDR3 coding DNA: TGTGCCAGCAGCTACACAACGACAGGGGGAGGCTACACCTTC. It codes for CASSYTTTGGGYTF.

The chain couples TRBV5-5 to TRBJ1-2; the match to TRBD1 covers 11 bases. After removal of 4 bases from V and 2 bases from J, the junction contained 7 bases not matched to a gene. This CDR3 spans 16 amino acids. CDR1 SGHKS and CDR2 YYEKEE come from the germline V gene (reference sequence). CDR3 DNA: TGTGCCAGCAGCACCGGACAGGGGGCAACGAACTATGGCTACACCTTC. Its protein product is CASSTGQGATNYGYTF.

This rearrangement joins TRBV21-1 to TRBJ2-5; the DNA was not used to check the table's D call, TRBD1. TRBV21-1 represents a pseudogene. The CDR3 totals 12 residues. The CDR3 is CASRGDGETQYF. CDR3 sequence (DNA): TGTGCCAGCAGAGGGGATGGAGAGACCCAGTACTTC.

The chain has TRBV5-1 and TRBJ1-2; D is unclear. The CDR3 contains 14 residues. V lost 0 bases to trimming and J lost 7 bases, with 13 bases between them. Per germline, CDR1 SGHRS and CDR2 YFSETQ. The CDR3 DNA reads TGCGCCAGCAGCTTGGATGGGAGTTCGGGTGGCTACACCTTC. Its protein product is CASSLDGSSGGYTF.

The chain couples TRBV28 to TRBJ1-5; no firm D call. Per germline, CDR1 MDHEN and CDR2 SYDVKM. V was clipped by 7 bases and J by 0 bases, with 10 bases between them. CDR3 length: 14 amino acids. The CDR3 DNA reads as TGTGCCAGCATGGGAGTACTTAGCAATCAGCCCCAGCATTTT. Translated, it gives CASMGVLSNQPQHF.

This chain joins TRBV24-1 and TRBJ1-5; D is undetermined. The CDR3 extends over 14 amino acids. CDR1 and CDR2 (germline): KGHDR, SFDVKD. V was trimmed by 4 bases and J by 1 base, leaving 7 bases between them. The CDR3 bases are TGTGCCACCAGTGACGGCGGGAGCAATCAGCCCCAGCATTTT. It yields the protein CATSDGGSNQPQHF.

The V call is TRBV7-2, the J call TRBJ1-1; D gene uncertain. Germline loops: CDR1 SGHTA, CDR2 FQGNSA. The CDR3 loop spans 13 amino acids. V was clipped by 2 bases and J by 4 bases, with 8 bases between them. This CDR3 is CASSLREATEAFF. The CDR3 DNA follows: TGTGCCAGCAGCTTAAGGGAGGCCACTGAAGCTTTCTTT.

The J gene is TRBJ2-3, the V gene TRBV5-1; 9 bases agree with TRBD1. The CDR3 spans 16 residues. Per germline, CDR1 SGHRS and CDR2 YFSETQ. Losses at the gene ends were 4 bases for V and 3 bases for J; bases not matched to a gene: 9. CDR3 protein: CASSPPGQGVTDTQYF. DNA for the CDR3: TGCGCCAGCAGCCCTCCGGGACAGGGAGTAACAGATACGCAGTATTTT.

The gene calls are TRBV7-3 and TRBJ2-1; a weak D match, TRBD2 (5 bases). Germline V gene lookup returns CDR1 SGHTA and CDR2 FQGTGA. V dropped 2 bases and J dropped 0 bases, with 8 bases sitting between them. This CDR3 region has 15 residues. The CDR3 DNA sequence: TGTGCCAGCAGCTTAGCGGGCAACTCCTACAATGAGCAGTTCTTC. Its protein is CASSLAGNSYNEQFF. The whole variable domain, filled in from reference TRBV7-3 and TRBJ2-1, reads GAGVSQTPSNKVTEKGKYVELRCDPISGHTALYWYRQSLGQGPEFLIYFQGTGAADDSGLPNDRFFAVRPEGSVSTLKIQRTERGDSAVYLCASSLAGNSYNEQFFGPGTRLTVL.

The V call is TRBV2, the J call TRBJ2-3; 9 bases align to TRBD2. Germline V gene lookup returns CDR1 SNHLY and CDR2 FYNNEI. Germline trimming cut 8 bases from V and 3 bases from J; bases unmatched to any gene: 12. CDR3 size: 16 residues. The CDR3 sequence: CASSLRLAAGTDTQYF. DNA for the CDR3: TGTGCCAGCTCCTTACGACTAGCGGCAGGAACAGATACGCAGTATTTT.

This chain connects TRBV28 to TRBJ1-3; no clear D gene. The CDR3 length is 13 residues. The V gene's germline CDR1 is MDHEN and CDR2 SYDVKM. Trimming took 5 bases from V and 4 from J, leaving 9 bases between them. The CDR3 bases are TGTGCCAGCAGTCCAATACAGGGAAACACCATATATTTT. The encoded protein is CASSPIQGNTIYF.